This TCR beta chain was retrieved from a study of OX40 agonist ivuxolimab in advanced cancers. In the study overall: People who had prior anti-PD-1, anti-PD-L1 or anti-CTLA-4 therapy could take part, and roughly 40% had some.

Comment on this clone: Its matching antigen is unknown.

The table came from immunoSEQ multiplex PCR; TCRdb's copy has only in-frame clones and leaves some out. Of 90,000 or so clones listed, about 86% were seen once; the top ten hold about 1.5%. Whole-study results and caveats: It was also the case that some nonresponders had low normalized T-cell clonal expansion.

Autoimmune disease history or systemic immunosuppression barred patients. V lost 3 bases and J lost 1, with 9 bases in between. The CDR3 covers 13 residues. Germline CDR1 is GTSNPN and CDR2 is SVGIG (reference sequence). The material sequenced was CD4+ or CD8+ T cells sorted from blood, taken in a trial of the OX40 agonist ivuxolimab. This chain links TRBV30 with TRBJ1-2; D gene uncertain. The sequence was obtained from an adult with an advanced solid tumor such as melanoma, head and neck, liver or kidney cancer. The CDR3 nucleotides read TGTGCCTGGAGCGCGGGGAGTAACTATGGCTACACCTTC. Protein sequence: CAWSAGSNYGYTF.